This T cell receptor beta chain was profiled in a study of T cells after yellow fever vaccination. Trimming took 2 bases from V and 7 from J, leaving 15 bases between them. CDR3 length equals 15 residues. Germline V gene lookup returns CDR1 SGHRS and CDR2 YFSETQ. Study-wide findings and caveats: It was the secondary response that reached its peak faster, day 5 versus 15, but it was weaker.

This clonotype was detected a few times. Its target is unknown. TCRdb redid the calling of the 5' RACE reads with MiXCR, one entry per CDR3 protein. The sample shows about 580,000 distinct CDR3 sequences, less than 20% of them seen only once. This chain connects TRBV5-1 to TRBJ2-2, with D possibly called TRBD1 or TRBD2 (5 bases each). This clonotype was sampled from a man between 18 and 29 years old who received the YFV17D yellow fever vaccine. The sample consisted of PBMCs, taken less than 6 days after the first yellow fever vaccination. As DNA, the CDR3 is TGCGCCAGCAGCTTACGGGACCCACGCGACGGGGAGCTGTTTTTT. This sequence encodes CASSLRDPRDGELFF.